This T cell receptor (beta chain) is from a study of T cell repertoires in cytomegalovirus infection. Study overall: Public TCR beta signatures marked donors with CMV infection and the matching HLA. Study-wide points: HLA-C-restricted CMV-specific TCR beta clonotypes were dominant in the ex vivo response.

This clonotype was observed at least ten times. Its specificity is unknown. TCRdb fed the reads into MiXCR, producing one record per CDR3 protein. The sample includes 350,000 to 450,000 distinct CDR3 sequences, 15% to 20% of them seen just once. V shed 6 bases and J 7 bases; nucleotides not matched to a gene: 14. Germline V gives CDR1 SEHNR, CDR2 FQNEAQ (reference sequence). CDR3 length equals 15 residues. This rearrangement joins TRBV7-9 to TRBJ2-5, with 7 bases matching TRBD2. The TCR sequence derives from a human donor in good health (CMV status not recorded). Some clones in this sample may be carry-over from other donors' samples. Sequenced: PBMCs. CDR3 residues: CASRAAGPKRSTQYF. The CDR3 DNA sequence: TGTGCCAGCAGGGCAGCGGGGCCCAAGAGATCGACCCAGTACTTC.